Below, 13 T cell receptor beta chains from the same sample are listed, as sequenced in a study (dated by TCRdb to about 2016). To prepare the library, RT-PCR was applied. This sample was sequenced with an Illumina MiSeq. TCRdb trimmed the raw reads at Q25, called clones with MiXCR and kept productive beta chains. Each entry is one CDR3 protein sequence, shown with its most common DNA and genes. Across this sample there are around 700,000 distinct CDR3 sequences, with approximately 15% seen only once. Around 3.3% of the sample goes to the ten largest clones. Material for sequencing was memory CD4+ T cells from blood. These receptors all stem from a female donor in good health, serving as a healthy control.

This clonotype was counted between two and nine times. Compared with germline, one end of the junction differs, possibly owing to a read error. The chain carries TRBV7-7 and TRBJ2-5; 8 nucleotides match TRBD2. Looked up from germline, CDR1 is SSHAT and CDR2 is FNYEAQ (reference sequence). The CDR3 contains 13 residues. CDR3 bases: TGTGCTAGCAGCCCCGGACTAGCTGGGACCCAGTACTTC. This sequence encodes CASSPGLAGTQYF.

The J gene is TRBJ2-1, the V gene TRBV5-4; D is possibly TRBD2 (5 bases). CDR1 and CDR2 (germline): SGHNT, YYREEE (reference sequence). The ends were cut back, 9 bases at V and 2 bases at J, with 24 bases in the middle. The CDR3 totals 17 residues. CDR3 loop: CATQLGGLSYPYNEQFF. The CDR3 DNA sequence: TGTGCCACCCAGCTTGGAGGCCTCAGCTACCCCTACAATGAGCAGTTCTTC.

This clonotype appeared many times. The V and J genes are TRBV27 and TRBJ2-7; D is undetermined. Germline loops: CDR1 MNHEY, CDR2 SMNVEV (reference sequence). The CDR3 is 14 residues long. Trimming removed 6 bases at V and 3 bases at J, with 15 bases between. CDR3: CASSRRTDLYEQYF. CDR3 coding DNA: TGTGCCAGCAGCCGCCGGACGGACCTCTACGAGCAGTACTTC.

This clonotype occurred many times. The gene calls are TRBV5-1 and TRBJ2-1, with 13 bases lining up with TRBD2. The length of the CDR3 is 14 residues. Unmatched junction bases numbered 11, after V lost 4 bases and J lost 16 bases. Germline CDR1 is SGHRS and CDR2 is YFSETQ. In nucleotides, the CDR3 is TGCGCCAGCAGCCCAAGGACTAGCGGGAGTACCACCTTCTTC. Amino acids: CASSPRTSGSTTFF.

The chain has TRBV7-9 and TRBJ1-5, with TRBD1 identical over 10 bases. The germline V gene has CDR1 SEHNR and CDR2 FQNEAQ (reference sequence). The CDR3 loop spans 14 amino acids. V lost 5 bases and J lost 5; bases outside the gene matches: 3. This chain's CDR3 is CASSGQGGYQPQHF. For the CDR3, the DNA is TGTGCCAGCAGCGGACAGGGGGGCTATCAGCCCCAGCATTTT.

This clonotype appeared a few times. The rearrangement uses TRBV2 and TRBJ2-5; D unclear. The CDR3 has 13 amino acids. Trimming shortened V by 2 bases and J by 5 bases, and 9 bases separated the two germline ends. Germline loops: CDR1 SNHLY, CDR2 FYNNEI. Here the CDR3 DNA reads TGTGCCAGCAGTGAATATGGGGTCGAGACCCAGTACTTC. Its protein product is CASSEYGVETQYF.

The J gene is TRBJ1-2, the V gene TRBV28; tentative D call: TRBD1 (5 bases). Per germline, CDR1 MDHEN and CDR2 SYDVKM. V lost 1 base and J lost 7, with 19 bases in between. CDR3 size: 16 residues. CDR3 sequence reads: CASSLSVRALWRGYTF. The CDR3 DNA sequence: TGTGCCAGCAGTTTATCGGTCAGGGCTTTATGGCGTGGCTACACCTTC.

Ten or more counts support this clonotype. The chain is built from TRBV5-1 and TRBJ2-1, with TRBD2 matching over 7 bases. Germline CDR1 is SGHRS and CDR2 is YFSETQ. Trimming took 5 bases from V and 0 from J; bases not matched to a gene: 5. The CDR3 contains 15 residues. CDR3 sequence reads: CASRGGGSSYNEQFF. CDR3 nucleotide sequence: TGCGCCAGCAGGGGGGGAGGGAGCTCCTACAATGAGCAGTTCTTC.

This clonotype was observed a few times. CDR3 nucleotides: TGTGCCAGCAGCGAGACGGACAGGGCCCAAGAGACCCAGTACTTC. This translates into CASSETDRAQETQYF. The J gene is TRBJ2-5, the V gene TRBV7-9, with TRBD1 matching over 8 bases. This CDR3 is built from 15 residues. The trim removed 5 bases at V and 1 base at J, leaving 6 bases unmatched. Germline values: CDR1 SEHNR, CDR2 FQNEAQ (reference sequence).

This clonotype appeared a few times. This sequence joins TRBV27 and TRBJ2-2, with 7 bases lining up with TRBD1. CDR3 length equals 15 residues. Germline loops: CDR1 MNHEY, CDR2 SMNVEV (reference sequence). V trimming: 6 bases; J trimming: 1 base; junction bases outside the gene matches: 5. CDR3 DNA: TGTGCCAGCAGCCGACAGGGTAGGAACACCGGGGAGCTGTTTTTT. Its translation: CASSRQGRNTGELFF.

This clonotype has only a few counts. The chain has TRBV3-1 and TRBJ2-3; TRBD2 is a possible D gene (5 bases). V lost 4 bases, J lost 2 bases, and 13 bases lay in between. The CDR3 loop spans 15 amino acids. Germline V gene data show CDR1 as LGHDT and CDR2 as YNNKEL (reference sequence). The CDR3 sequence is CASSRRGSATDTQYF. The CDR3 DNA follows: TGTGCCAGCAGCCGACGCGGGTCGGCCACAGATACGCAGTATTTT.

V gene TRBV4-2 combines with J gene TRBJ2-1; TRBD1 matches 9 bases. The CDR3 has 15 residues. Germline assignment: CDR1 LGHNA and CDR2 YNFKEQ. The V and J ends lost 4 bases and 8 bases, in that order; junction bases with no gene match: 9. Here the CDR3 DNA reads TGTGCCAGCAGCCGCCCGGGGGACAGGGACCATGAGCAGTTCTTC. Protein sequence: CASSRPGDRDHEQFF.

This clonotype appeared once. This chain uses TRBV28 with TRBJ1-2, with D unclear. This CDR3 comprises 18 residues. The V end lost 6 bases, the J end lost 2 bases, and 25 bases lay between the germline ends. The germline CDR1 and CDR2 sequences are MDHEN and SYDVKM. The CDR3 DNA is TGTGCCAGCAGCCCCAATGTTCCAGGCAGGCGGAGAAACTATGGCTACACCTTC. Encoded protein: CASSPNVPGRRRNYGYTF.